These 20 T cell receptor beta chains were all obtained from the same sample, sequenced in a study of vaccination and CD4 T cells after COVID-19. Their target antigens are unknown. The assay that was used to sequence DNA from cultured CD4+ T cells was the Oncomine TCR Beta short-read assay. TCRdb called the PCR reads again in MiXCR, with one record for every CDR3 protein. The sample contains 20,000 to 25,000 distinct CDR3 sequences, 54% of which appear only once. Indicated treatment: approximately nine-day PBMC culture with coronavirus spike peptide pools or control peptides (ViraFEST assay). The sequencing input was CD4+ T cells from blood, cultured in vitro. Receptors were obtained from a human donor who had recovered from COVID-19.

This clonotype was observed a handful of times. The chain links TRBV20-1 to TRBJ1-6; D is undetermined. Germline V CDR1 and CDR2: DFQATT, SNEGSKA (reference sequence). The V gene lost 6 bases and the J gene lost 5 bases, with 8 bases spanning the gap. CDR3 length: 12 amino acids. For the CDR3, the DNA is TGCAGTGCCCCGGGAAATAATTCACCCCTCCACTTT. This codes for CSAPGNNSPLHF.

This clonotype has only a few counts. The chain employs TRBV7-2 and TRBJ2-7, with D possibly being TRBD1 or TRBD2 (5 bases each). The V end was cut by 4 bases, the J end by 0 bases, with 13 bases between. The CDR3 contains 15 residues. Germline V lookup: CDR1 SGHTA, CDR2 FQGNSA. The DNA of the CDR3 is TGTGCCAGCAGCTCTGGCCCGGGGCCCTCCTACGAGCAGTACTTC. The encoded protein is CASSSGPGPSYEQYF.

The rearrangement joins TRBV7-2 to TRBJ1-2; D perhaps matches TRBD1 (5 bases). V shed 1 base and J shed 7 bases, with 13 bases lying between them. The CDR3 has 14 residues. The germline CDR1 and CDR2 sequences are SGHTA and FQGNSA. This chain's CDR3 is CASSLDTGVGGYTF. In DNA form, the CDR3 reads TGTGCCAGCAGCTTAGATACAGGAGTGGGTGGCTACACCTTC.

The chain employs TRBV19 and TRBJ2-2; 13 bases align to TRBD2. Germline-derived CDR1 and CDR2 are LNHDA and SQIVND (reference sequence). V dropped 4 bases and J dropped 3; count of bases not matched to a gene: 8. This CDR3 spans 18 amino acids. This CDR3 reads CASSRELAGGPDTGELFF. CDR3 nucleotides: TGTGCCAGTAGTAGAGAACTAGCGGGAGGGCCCGACACCGGGGAGCTGTTTTTT.

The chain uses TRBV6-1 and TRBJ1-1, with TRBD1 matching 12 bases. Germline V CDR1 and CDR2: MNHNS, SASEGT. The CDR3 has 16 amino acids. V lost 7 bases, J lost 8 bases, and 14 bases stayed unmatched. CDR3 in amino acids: CASMGGGGQGAAEAFF. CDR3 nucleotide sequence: TGTGCCAGCATGGGAGGGGGGGGACAGGGGGCGGCGGAAGCTTTCTTT.

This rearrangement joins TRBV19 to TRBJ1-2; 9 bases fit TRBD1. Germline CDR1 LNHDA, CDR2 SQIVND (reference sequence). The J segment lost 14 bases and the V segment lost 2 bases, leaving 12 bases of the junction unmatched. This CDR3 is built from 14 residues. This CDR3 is CASSITGTGSVGTF. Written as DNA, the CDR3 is TGTGCCAGTAGTATAACCGGGACAGGGTCGGTTGGAACCTTC.

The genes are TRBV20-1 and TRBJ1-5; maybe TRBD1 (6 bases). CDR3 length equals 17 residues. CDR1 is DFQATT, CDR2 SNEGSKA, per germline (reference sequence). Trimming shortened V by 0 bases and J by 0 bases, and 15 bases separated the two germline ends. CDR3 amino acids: CSARDPTGKHSNQPQHF. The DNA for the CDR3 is TGCAGTGCTAGAGACCCTACAGGGAAACATAGCAATCAGCCCCAGCATTTT.

CDR3 sequence (DNA): TGTGCCAGTACCCAGGGGACCGGCCTATACAATGAGCAGTTCTTC. This gives the protein CASTQGTGLYNEQFF. The rearrangement joins TRBV19 to TRBJ2-1; possibly TRBD1 for D (6 bases). V was trimmed by 7 bases and J by 4 bases, leaving 17 bases between them. CDR1 and CDR2 (germline): LNHDA, SQIVND (reference sequence). The CDR3 length is 15 residues.

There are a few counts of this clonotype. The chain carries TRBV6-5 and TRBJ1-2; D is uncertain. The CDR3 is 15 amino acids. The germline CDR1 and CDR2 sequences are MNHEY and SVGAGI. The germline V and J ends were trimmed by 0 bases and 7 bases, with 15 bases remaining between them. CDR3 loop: CASSYSGPSKLGYTF. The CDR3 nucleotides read TGTGCCAGCAGTTACTCGGGCCCCTCAAAACTTGGCTACACCTTC.

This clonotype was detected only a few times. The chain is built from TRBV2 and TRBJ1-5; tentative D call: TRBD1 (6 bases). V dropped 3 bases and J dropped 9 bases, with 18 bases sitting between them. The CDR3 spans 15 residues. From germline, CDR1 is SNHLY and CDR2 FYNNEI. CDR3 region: CASSEGEATRGPQHF. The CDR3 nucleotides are TGTGCCAGCAGTGAGGGTGAGGCGACCAGGGGGCCCCAGCATTTT.

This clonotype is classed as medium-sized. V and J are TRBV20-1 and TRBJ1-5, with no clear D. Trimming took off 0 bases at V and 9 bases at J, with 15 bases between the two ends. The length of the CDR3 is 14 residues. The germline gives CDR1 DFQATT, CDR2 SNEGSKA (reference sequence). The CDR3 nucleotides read TGCAGTGCTAGAGATTGGAGCGTCGATCCGCCCCAGCATTTT. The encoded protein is CSARDWSVDPPQHF.

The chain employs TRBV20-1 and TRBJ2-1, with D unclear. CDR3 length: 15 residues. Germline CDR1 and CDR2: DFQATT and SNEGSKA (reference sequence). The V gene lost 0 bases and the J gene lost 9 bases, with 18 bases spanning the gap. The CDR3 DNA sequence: TGCAGTGCTAGAGAATGGTCTCTCAACCTCCGTGAGCAGTTCTTC. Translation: CSAREWSLNLREQFF.

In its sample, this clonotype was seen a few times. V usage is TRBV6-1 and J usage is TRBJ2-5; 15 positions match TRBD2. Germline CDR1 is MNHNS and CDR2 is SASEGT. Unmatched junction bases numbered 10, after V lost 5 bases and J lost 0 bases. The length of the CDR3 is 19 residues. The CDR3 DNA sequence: TGTGCCAGCAGTCTCGGACTAGCGGGAGGGAAGTCGTACCAAGAGACCCAGTACTTC. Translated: CASSLGLAGGKSYQETQYF.

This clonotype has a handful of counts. The CDR3 bases are TGTGCCAGCACAGGGGTGACCCTTGATCAGCCCCAGCATTTT. This translates into CASTGVTLDQPQHF. The rearrangement links TRBV19 to TRBJ1-5; 7 bases map to TRBD1. Germline values: CDR1 LNHDA, CDR2 SQIVND (reference sequence). The V and J ends lost 9 bases and 5 bases, in that order; junction bases with no gene match: 10. CDR3 size: 14 residues.

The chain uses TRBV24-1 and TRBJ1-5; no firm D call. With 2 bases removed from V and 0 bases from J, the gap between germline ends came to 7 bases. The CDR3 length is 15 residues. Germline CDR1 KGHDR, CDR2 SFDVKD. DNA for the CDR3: TGTGCCACCAGTGATTACGGGGATAGCAATCAGCCCCAGCATTTT. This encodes CATSDYGDSNQPQHF.

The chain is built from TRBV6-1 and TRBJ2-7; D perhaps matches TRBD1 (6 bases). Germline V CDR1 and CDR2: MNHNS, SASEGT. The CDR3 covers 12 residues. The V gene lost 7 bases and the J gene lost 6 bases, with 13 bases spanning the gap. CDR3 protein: CASIIQGSEQYF. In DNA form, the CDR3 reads TGTGCCAGCATTATACAGGGATCCGAGCAGTACTTC.

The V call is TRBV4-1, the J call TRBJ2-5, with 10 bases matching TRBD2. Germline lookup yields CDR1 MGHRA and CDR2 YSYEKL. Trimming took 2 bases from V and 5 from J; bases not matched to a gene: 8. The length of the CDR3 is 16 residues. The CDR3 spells CASSQRASGRAETQYF. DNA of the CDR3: TGCGCCAGCAGCCAACGGGCTAGCGGGAGAGCGGAGACCCAGTACTTC.

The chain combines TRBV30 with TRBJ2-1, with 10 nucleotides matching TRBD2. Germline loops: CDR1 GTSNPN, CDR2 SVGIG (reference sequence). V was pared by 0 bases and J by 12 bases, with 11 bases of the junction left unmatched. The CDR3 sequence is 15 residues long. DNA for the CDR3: TGTGCCTGGAGTGTGGGGGGGCTAGCGGGAGCGTGGCAGTTCTTC. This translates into CAWSVGGLAGAWQFF.

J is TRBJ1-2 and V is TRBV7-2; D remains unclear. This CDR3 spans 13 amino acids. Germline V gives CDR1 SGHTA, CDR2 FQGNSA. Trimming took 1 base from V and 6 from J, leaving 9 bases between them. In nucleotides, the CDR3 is TGTGCCAGCAGCTTAGATCTATCGAATGGCTACACCTTC. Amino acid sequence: CASSLDLSNGYTF.

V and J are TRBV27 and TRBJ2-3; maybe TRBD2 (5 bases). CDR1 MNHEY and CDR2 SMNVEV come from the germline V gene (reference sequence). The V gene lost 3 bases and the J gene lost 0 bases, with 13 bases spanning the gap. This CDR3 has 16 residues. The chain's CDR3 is CASSFFKGGSTDTQYF. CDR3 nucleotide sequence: TGTGCCAGCAGTTTCTTCAAGGGCGGGAGCACAGATACGCAGTATTTT.